This T cell receptor beta chain was sequenced during a study of beta chain features in type 1 diabetes. Sequencing targeted expressed TCRB transcripts, as all isolated RNA had been reverse transcribed. Clones were read by immunoSEQ multiplex PCR, and TCRdb kept only the in-frame ones, dropping some. The data hold some 290,000 clones, with around an eighth observed a single time. This clone was detected only a few times. What it binds is not known. Notes on the study in general: TCRB CDR3s from Type 1 diabetes patients were moderately but significantly shorter in all four CD4+ subsets.

This clonotype was sampled from a man aged 25 to 40 with type 1 diabetes. Sequencing used naive CD4+ T cells from blood.

The CDR3 DNA reads TGTGCCAGCAGCCGAACCGGGACTAGCGGGAGGGGTCCGCAGTTCTTC. This translates into CASSRTGTSGRGPQFF. The J gene is TRBJ2-1, the V gene TRBV4-2; 16 bases fit TRBD2. The V gene's germline CDR1 is LGHNA and CDR2 YNFKEQ. The CDR3 loop spans 16 amino acids. Trimming removed 4 bases from V and 12 bases from J; junction bases left unmatched: 9.